The rows below give T cell receptor beta chains drawn from one sample of a study of Ad26.COV2.S vaccination and SARS-CoV-2 variants. TCRdb's copy holds only in-frame clones and misses some; the assay was immunoSEQ multiplex PCR. This sample yields approximately 420,000 clones, of which 88% are seen a single time; about 3.5% belongs to the top ten. The sequences come from peripheral blood, collected in a trial of Ad26.COV2.S vaccine versus placebo. These receptors were obtained from a person between 18 and 65 years old who received the Ad26.COV2.S COVID-19 vaccine or a placebo. Both conserved end residues are trimmed from each CDR3.

TRBV24-1 ATSVNMTLNTEAF
TRBV3-1/TRBV3-2 ASSQAGTDTQY
TRBV28 ASRVGPGTDDNEQF
TRBV29-1 SVVGGDYTGELF
TRBV7-9 ASSYRVGGKAGELF
TRBV4-1 ASSQSPAGDTDTQY
TRBV6-6 ASSYSGQNNEQF
TRBV4-3 ASSRFRAGTGELF
TRBV7-2 ASSGLAGGSTDTQY
TRBV9 ASSVEGGASDTQY
TRBV28 ASSSHQTEWKY
TRBV18 ASSPLGTEKDYGYT
TRBV6-5 ASSYTTGDTEAF
TRBV6-1 ASSEGQGYSYEQY
TRBV9 ASSREVNSPLH
TRBV5-5 ASSLSSLANYGYT
TRBV7-9 ASTPRGGQTGELF
TRBV4-3 ASSQGLAYYNEQF
TRBV6-1 ASSEGVGSSYEQY
TRBV7-2 ASSEEGTVTYEQY
TRBV1 TSSQVLAGGRQETQY
TRBV29-1 SVVGRGRNGYT
TRBV7-2 ASSSRTGMAGELF
TRBV5-1 ASSLGGEAF
TRBV27 ASSLDGTGYYEQY
TRBV30 AWSLAGLKETQY
TRBV4-3 ASSQDRGYGYT